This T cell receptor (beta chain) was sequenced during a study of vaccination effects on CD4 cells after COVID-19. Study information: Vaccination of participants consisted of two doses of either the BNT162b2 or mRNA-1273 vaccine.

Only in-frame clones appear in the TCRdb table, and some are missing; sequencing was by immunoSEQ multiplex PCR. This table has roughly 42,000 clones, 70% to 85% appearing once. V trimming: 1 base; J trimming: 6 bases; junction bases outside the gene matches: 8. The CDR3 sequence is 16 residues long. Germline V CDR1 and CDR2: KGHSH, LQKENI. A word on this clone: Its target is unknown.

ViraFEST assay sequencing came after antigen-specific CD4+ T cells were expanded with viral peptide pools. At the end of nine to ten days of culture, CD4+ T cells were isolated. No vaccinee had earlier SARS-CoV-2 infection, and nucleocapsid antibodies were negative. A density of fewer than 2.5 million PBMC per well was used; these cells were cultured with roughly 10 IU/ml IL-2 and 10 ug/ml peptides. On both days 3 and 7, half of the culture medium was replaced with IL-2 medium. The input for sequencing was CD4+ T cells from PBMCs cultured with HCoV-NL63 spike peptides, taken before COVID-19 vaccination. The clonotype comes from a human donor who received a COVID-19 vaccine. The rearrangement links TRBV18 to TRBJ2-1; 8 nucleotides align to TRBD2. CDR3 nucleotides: TGTGCCAGCTCACCACAGAGTCTAGCGGGTGCCAATGAGCAGTTCTTC. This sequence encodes CASSPQSLAGANEQFF.